This entry is about one T cell receptor (beta chain). The antigen is not known. Isolated RNA was reverse transcribed into cDNA used as the sequencing template. Method: immunoSEQ multiplex PCR; TCRdb's copy keeps in-frame clones and lacks some. The table has approximately 7,000 clones, around 64% seen once; the top ten hold roughly a fifth. This sample was taken from a study of CD8+ T cells in alopecia areata. Study in general: Treated patients were dosed with oral tofacitinib, taking 5 to 10 mg twice daily. Study outcomes and limitations: In lesional scalp, particularly from alopecia totalis/universalis, clonality was higher than in normal scalp. Compared with mice, patients displayed less clear TCR sharing, possibly for HLA-related reasons.

The investigators collected lesional scalp punch biopsies and peripheral blood from alopecia areata patients. This CDR3 comprises 13 residues. The germline gives CDR1 LNHDA, CDR2 SQIVND (reference sequence). V was clipped by 2 bases and J by 2 bases, with 6 bases between them. The sample in question was skin, obtained at week 0. The chain is built from TRBV19 and TRBJ2-5, with a tentative D call TRBD1 (5 bases). This sequence was found in a human donor with alopecia areata. In nucleotides, the CDR3 is TGTGCCAGTAGTATACAGGGACAAGAGACCCAGTACTTC. Its protein is CASSIQGQETQYF.